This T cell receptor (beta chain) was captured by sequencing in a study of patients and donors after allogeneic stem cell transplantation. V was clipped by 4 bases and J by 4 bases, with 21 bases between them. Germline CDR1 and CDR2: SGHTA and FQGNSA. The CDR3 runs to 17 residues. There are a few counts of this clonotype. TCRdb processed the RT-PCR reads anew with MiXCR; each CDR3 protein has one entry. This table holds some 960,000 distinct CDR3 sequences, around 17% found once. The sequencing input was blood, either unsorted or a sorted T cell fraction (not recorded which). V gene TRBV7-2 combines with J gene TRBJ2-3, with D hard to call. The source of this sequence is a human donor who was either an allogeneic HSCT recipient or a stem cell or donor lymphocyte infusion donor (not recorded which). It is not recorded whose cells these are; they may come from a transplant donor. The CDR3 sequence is CASSSPWVAVDPDTQYF. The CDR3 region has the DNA TGTGCCAGCAGCTCCCCCTGGGTTGCGGTCGACCCAGATACGCAGTATTTT.